This TCR beta chain was recorded in a study of blood T cell repertoires in COVID-19. Data came from immunoSEQ multiplex PCR; TCRdb stores just in-frame clones and leaves some out. The profile shows around 300,000 clones, under 90% of them singletons. V trimming: 5 bases; J trimming: 1 base; junction bases outside the gene matches: 7. The CDR3 runs 16 residues. The origin of this receptor is a woman in her 30s with COVID-19, enrolled during active disease. This chain links TRBV5-3 with TRBJ2-1, with TRBD1 matching over 9 bases. TRBV5-3 is an ORF, and what it does is uncertain. Sequencing input: peripheral blood. This chain's CDR3 is CARSGDRDRSYNEQFF. The CDR3 nucleotides read TGTGCCAGAAGTGGGGACAGGGATAGGTCCTACAATGAGCAGTTCTTC.